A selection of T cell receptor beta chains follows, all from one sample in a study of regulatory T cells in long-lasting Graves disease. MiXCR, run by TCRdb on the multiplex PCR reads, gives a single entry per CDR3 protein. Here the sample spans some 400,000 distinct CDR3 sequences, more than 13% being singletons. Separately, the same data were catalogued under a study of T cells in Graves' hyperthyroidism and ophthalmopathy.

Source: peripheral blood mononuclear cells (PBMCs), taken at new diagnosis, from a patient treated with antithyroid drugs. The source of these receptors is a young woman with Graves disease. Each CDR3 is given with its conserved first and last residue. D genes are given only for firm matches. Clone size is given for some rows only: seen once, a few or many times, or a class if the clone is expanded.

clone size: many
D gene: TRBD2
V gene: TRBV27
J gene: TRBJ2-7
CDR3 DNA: TGTGCCAGCAGTTTATCCTCTGGCGGGAGGGCATACGAGCAGTACTTC
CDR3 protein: CASSLSSGGRAYEQYF

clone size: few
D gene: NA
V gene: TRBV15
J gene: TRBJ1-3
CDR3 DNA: TGTGCCACCAGCAGAGATGGCGGCTCTGGAAACACCATATATTTT
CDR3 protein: CATSRDGGSGNTIYF

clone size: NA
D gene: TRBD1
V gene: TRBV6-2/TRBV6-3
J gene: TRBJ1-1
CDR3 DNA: TGTGCCAGCAGCCGACAAGGCAGGGGGCGCGAGACTGAAGCTTTCTTT
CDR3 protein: CASSRQGRGRETEAFF

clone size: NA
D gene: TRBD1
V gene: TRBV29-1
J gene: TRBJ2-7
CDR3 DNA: TGCAGCCCCCCGGAGGGACAGGGGCTTATCGAGCAGTACTTC
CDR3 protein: CSPPEGQGLIEQYF

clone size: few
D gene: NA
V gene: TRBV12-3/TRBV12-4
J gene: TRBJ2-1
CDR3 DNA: TGTGCCAGCAGTTGGTTAGCCCTAAACAATGAGCAGTTCTTC
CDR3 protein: CASSWLALNNEQFF

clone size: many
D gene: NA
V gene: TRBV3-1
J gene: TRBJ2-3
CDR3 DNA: TGTGCCAGCAGCCAATCCCGGGATACGCAGTATTTT
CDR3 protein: CASSQSRDTQYF

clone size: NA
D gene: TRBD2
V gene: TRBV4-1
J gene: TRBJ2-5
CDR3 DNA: TGCGCCAGCAGCCAAGGGACTAGCGGGAGGAATCGGGAGACCCAGTACTTC
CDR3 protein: CASSQGTSGRNRETQYF

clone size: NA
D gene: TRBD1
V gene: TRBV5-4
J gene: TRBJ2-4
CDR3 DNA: TGTGCCAGCAGCCCTCAGGGGGAAATCGGCATTCAGTACTTC
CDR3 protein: CASSPQGEIGIQYF

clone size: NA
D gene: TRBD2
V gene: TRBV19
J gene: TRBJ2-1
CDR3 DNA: TGTGCCAGTAGCAAAACTAGCGGGATGGTTGAGCAGTTCTTC
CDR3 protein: CASSKTSGMVEQFF

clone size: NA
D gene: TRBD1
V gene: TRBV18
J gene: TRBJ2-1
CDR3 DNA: TGTGCCAGCTCACCGGGACAGGGAATGCTCAATGAGCAGTTCTTC
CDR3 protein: CASSPGQGMLNEQFF

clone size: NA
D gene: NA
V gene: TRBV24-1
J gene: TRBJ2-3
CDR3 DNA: TGTGCCACCAGTGATTATAGACTAGGTACGCAGTATTTT
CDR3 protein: CATSDYRLGTQYF

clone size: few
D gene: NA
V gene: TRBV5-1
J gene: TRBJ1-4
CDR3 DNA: TGCGCCAGCAGCTTAGGTGACCGACCGAATGAAAAACTGTTTTTT
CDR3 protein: CASSLGDRPNEKLFF

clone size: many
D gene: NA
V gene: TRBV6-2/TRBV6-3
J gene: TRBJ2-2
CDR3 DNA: TGTGCCAGCAGTTACGGGGTCACCGGGGAGCTGTTTTTT
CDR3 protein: CASSYGVTGELFF

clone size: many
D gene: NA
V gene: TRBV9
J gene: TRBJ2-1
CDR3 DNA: TGTGCCAGCAGCGTAAAAGGGTCCTTCGATGAGCAGTTCTTC
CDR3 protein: CASSVKGSFDEQFF

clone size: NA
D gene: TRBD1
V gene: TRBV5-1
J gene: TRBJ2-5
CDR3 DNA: TGCGCCAGCAGCTTCGGACAGGGGACTCGAGAGACCCAGTACTTC
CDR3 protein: CASSFGQGTRETQYF

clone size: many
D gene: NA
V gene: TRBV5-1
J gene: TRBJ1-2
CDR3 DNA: TGCGCCAGCAGCTTGTCGGGACTGCAAAGTCAGGGCTACACCTTC
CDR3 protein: CASSLSGLQSQGYTF

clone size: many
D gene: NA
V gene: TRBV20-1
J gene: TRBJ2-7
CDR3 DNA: TGCAGTGCTAGAGATTCTGGGACGCGCTACGAGCAGTACTTC
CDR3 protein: CSARDSGTRYEQYF

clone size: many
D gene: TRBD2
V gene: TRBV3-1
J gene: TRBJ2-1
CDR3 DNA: TGTGCCAGCAGCCAGTGGGGGGGACTAGCGATCTACAATGAGCAGTTCTTC
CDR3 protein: CASSQWGGLAIYNEQFF

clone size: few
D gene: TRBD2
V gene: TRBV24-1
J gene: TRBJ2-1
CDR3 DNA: TGTGCCACCAGTGGAAGTAGCGGGACCTACAATGAGCAGTTCTTC
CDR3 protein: CATSGSSGTYNEQFF

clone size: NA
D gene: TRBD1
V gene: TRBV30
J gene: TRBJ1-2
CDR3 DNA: TGTGCCTGGAGTGTAATCAGGACAGGGTCGGGAGGCTACACCTTC
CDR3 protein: CAWSVIRTGSGGYTF

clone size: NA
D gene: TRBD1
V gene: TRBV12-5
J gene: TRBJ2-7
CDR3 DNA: TGTGCTAGTGGTTTGGAAGTGGGACAGGGGGCTGGATACGAGCAGTACTTC
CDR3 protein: CASGLEVGQGAGYEQYF

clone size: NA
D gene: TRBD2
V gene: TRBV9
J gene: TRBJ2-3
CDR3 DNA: TGTGCCAGCAGCGTAGACCCCCCTAGCGGGAGTGTCGATACGCAGTATTTT
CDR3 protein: CASSVDPPSGSVDTQYF

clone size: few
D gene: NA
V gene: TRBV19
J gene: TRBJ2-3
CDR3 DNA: TGTGCCAGTAGTCCCCGTGATGATTGGGCAGATACGCAGTATTTT
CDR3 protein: CASSPRDDWADTQYF

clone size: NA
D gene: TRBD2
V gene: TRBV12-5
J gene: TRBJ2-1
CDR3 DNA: TGTGCTAGTGGTTCCCACCCCCTAGCGGGAGTTGGCAATGAGCAGTTCTTC
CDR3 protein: CASGSHPLAGVGNEQFF

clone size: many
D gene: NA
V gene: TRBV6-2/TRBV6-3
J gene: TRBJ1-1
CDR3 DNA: TGTGCCAGCAGTGAGGTCATCACTGAAGCTTTCTTT
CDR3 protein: CASSEVITEAFF

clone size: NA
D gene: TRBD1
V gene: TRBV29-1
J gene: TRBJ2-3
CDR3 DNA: TGCAGCGGTGACCGTTTAACGGGACAGGGTTTCGGACATACGCAGTATTTT
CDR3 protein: CSGDRLTGQGFGHTQYF

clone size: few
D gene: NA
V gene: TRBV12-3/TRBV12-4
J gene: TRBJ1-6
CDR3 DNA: TGTGCCAGCAGTTGGAGAGGGCACAGCAGCTCCTATAATTCACCCCTCCACTTT
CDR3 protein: CASSWRGHSSSYNSPLHF